The 31 T cell receptor beta chains below were found in one sample sequenced in a study of cytomegalovirus exposure and HLA in healthy donors. Use of 60 Vbeta and 13 Jbeta primers characterized the PCR. The repertoire was sequenced with immunoSEQ multiplex PCR; TCRdb's copy has only in-frame clones and lacks some. The sample has about 150,000 clones, roughly 82% seen once. The source material was PBMCs. These receptor sequences come from a woman aged 45-65 years in good health and CMV-seropositive.

V and J are TRBV29-1 and TRBJ2-3; 7 bases are shared with TRBD2. V shed 4 bases, J shed 2 bases, and the junction held 3 bases outside the gene matches. Germline V gene lookup returns CDR1 SQVTM and CDR2 ANQGSEA. This CDR3 has 13 amino acids. The DNA of the CDR3 is TGCAGCGTTGGCCTAGCGGTCACAGATACGCAGTATTTT. Amino acid sequence: CSVGLAVTDTQYF.

The chain uses TRBV15 and TRBJ1-1; tentative D call: TRBD1 (5 bases). From germline, CDR1 is LNHNV and CDR2 YYDKDF (reference sequence). Between the trimmed V and J ends, which lost 0 bases and 6 bases, there was a span of 14 bases. The CDR3 is 15 amino acids. The CDR3 region has the DNA TGTGCCACCAGCAGAGATGGAGGGGCTGGCGCTGAAGCTTTCTTT. It yields the protein CATSRDGGAGAEAFF.

This sequence joins TRBV9 and TRBJ1-4; D remains ambiguous. Germline CDR1 SGDLS, CDR2 YYNGEE. The CDR3 contains 14 residues. Trimming pared 3 bases from V and 2 bases from J, leaving 8 bases between. CDR3 sequence: CASSAGSTNEKLFF. As DNA, the CDR3 is TGTGCCAGCAGCGCGGGGAGTACTAATGAAAAACTGTTTTTT.

As regards this clone: Other DNA variants within this sample encode the same CDR3. The chain recombines TRBV13 with TRBJ2-7; 9 bases are shared with TRBD1. The germline gives CDR1 PRHDT, CDR2 FYEKMQ (reference sequence). This CDR3 spans 13 amino acids. J gave up 3 bases and V 4 bases, and 1 base lay outside the gene matches. CDR3 amino acids: CASSSTGGYEQYF. The CDR3 nucleotides are TGTGCCAGCAGCTCGACAGGGGGCTACGAGCAGTACTTC.

This chain joins TRBV6-5 and TRBJ2-3; a weak D match, TRBD2 (5 bases). Trimming removed 6 bases from V and 0 bases from J, with 13 bases in between. CDR1 is MNHEY and CDR2 is SVGAGI in the germline V gene. CDR3 length equals 15 residues. CDR3 amino acids: CASSQTRQSTDTQYF. Written as DNA, the CDR3 is TGTGCCAGCAGCCAAACTAGGCAAAGCACAGATACGCAGTATTTT.

The chain employs TRBV30 and TRBJ2-6; a weak D match, TRBD1 (5 bases). V was pared by 6 bases and J by 2 bases, with 5 bases between. The CDR3 is 12 amino acids. CDR1 and CDR2 from the germline V gene are GTSNPN and SVGIG (reference sequence). CDR3 DNA: TGTGCCTGCAGGGCTGGGGCCAACGTCCTGACTTTC. The encoded protein is CACRAGANVLTF.

The rearrangement joins TRBV15 to TRBJ2-1; 7 nucleotides align to TRBD1. Germline lookup yields CDR1 LNHNV and CDR2 YYDKDF (reference sequence). There are 15 residues in the CDR3. J was trimmed by 5 bases and V by 4 bases; bases with no gene match: 8. The CDR3 sequence is CATSTLQGTNNEQFF. The CDR3 DNA is TGTGCCACCAGCACCTTACAGGGGACGAACAATGAGCAGTTCTTC.

The chain is built from TRBV28 and TRBJ2-3; D unresolved. The CDR3 is 16 amino acids. Germline values: CDR1 MDHEN, CDR2 SYDVKM. Trimming took 5 bases from V and 1 from J, leaving 16 bases between them. DNA of the CDR3: TGTGCCAGCAGTCCGACGACGGCTGGGCGCACAGATACGCAGTATTTT. Translating it yields CASSPTTAGRTDTQYF.

The V gene is TRBV15, the J gene TRBJ2-2; D gene uncertain. V lost 2 bases and J lost 3, with 7 bases in between. The CDR3 contains 14 residues. Germline V gene sequence: CDR1 LNHNV, CDR2 YYDKDF (reference sequence). In nucleotides, the CDR3 is TGTGCCACCAGCAGACTAGAAGACACCGGGGAGCTGTTTTTT. Protein product: CATSRLEDTGELFF. The full variable domain, with the rest looked up from reference TRBV15 and TRBJ2-2, is DAMVIQNPRYQVTQFGKPVTLSCSQTLNHNVMYWYQQKSSQAPKLLFHYYDKDFNNEADTPDNFQSRRPNTSFCFLDIRSPGLGDTAMYLCATSRLEDTGELFFGEGSRLTVL.

The rearrangement uses TRBV6-5 and TRBJ1-2; perhaps TRBD1 as D (6 bases). Trimming removed 6 bases from V and 7 bases from J, with 15 bases in between. The CDR3 is 13 residues long. CDR1 is MNHEY and CDR2 is SVGAGI in the germline V gene. CDR3 residues: CASRTTGLGGYTF. CDR3 nucleotides: TGTGCCAGCAGAACAACAGGGTTAGGTGGCTACACCTTC.

Only a few counts were recorded for this clone. The J gene is TRBJ1-6, the V gene TRBV19; 9 positions agree with TRBD1. Germline-derived CDR1 and CDR2 are LNHDA and SQIVND (reference sequence). The CDR3 spans 14 residues. V trimming: 5 bases; J trimming: 8 bases; junction bases outside the gene matches: 4. The CDR3 reads CASSFRDRDSPLHF. DNA for the CDR3: TGTGCCAGTAGTTTCCGGGACAGGGATTCACCCCTCCACTTT.

The chain has TRBV7-9 and TRBJ2-1; weak D call: TRBD1 (6 bases). The CDR3 length is 12 residues. The germline V and J ends were trimmed by 0 bases and 14 bases, with 11 bases remaining between them. Germline values: CDR1 SEHNR, CDR2 FQNEAQ (reference sequence). The CDR3 sequence: CASSLAGDRKFF. CDR3 coding DNA: TGTGCCAGCAGCTTAGCGGGCGACAGGAAGTTCTTC.

This chain joins TRBV5-1 and TRBJ1-1; TRBD1 agrees at 7 bases. The CDR3 length is 16 residues. Per germline, CDR1 SGHRS and CDR2 YFSETQ. V lost 4 bases and J lost 1; bases outside the gene matches: 10. The CDR3 here is CASSPGGYAGNTEAFF. The CDR3 nucleotides are TGCGCCAGCAGCCCAGGGGGTTATGCGGGGAACACTGAAGCTTTCTTT. The variable domain in full, with the rest retrieved from reference TRBV5-1 and TRBJ1-1, is KAGVTQTPRYLIKTRGQQVTLSCSPISGHRSVSWYQQTPGQGLQFLFEYFSETQRNKGNFPGRFSGRQFSNSRSEMNVSTLELGDSALYLCASSPGGYAGNTEAFFGQGTRLTVV.

This sequence joins TRBV15 and TRBJ2-2; 9 bases fit TRBD2. Germline V gives CDR1 LNHNV, CDR2 YYDKDF (reference sequence). Losses at the gene ends were 4 bases for V and 8 bases for J; bases not matched to a gene: 8. This CDR3 comprises 15 residues. The CDR3 bases are TGTGCCACCAGCATTTCAGCGGGGGGTGGAGGGGAGCTGTTTTTT. Its protein is CATSISAGGGGELFF.

CDR3 amino acids: CAWSLTGELFF. DNA of the CDR3: TGTGCCTGGAGTCTAACCGGGGAGCTGTTTTTT. The rearrangement joins TRBV30 to TRBJ2-2; no firm D call. There are 11 residues in the CDR3. Germline V lookup: CDR1 GTSNPN, CDR2 SVGIG (reference sequence). Trimming removed 2 bases from V and 5 bases from J, with 3 bases in between.

This clone was seen more than once but under ten times. This chain uses TRBV7-6 with TRBJ2-7, with TRBD2 matching 11 bases. V trimming: 5 bases; J trimming: 6 bases; junction bases outside the gene matches: 9. This CDR3 has 15 residues. The germline V gene has CDR1 SGHVS and CDR2 FNYEAQ. The CDR3 DNA is TGTGCCAGCAGCCCTATCTTAGCGGGGGGGCTCGAGCAGTACTTC. It yields the protein CASSPILAGGLEQYF. Drawing the rest from reference TRBV7-6 and TRBJ2-7, the complete variable domain is GAGVSQSPRYKVTKRGQDVALRCDPISGHVSLYWYRQALGQGPEFLTYFNYEAQQDKSGLPNDRFSAERPEGSISTLTIQRTEQRDSAMYRCASSPILAGGLEQYFGPGTRLTVT.

V usage is TRBV25-1 and J usage is TRBJ2-2; D uncertain. Trimming pared 7 bases from V and 5 bases from J, leaving 11 bases between. The CDR3 totals 13 residues. Per germline, CDR1 MGHDK and CDR2 SYGVNS. This CDR3 is CASTGVGTGELFF. DNA of the CDR3: TGTGCCAGCACCGGAGTTGGGACCGGGGAGCTGTTTTTT.

The chain uses TRBV7-9 and TRBJ2-3; D is possibly TRBD2 (5 bases). Germline CDR1 reads SEHNR; CDR2 reads FQNEAQ (reference sequence). The CDR3 is 14 amino acids. Trimming took 4 bases from V and 9 from J, leaving 17 bases between them. CDR3 sequence: CASSYTMEAVTQYF. CDR3 bases: TGTGCCAGCAGCTACACTATGGAGGCGGTAACGCAGTATTTT.

This clone has only a few counts. The rearrangement joins TRBV6-6 to TRBJ2-3; a weak D match, TRBD2 (5 bases). The ends were cut back, 6 bases at V and 3 bases at J, with 16 bases in the middle. CDR1 MNHNY and CDR2 SVGAGI come from the germline V gene (reference sequence). There are 15 residues in the CDR3. CDR3 region: CASRLKAGTTDTQYF. The CDR3 DNA reads TGTGCCAGCAGACTTAAGGCGGGTACAACAGATACGCAGTATTTT.

The rearrangement uses TRBV6-5 and TRBJ2-7; no firm D call. Trimming removed 6 bases from V and 0 bases from J, with 9 bases in between. CDR1 is MNHEY, CDR2 SVGAGI, per germline. There are 13 residues in the CDR3. The CDR3 loop is CASSLGTSYEQYF. CDR3 in DNA: TGTGCCAGCAGCCTAGGAACCTCCTACGAGCAGTACTTC.

The V and J genes are TRBV5-4 and TRBJ2-1; TRBD2 might be the D (6 bases). This CDR3 comprises 14 residues. Germline V lookup: CDR1 SGHNT, CDR2 YYREEE (reference sequence). Deletions cut 1 base from V and 8 bases from J, with 13 bases between. CDR3 region: CASSLKGLIDEQFF. The CDR3, as DNA: TGTGCCAGCAGCTTGAAGGGACTCATCGATGAGCAGTTCTTC.

This chain joins TRBV28 and TRBJ1-1, with D uncertain. The CDR3 loop spans 13 amino acids. The V and J ends lost 6 bases and 5 bases respectively, with 13 bases between them. Germline assignment: CDR1 MDHEN and CDR2 SYDVKM. The DNA of the CDR3 is TGTGCCAGCAGAGACGCGGGGAGTACTGAAGCTTTCTTT. The encoded protein is CASRDAGSTEAFF.

The genes are TRBV19 and TRBJ1-5; no clear D. This CDR3 is built from 13 residues. The germline V gene has CDR1 LNHDA and CDR2 SQIVND (reference sequence). V dropped 3 bases and J dropped 6 bases, with 9 bases sitting between them. In nucleotides, the CDR3 is TGTGCCAGTAGTATCCGGGCGGGTCAGCCCCAGCATTTT. It encodes CASSIRAGQPQHF.

The rearrangement uses TRBV7-9 and TRBJ1-2; 7 bases are shared with TRBD1. V lost 0 bases, J lost 3 bases, and 10 bases stayed unmatched. The CDR3 has 17 residues. Per germline, CDR1 SEHNR and CDR2 FQNEAQ (reference sequence). The CDR3 protein is CASSLASGRGIDYGYTF. CDR3 DNA: TGTGCCAGCAGCTTAGCTTCTGGCAGGGGGATTGACTATGGCTACACCTTC.

Notes on this clone: The sample has other DNA sequences that encode this CDR3 too. This rearrangement joins TRBV5-6 to TRBJ1-2, with 9 positions matching TRBD1. Unmatched junction bases numbered 2, after V lost 0 bases and J lost 8 bases. The germline CDR1 and CDR2 sequences are SGHDT and YYEEEE. CDR3 length: 13 residues. CDR3 loop: CASSLGQGDGYTF. The CDR3 coding sequence is TGTGCCAGCAGCTTGGGACAGGGGGACGGCTACACCTTC.

This clone was counted between two and nine times. The V gene is TRBV25-1, the J gene TRBJ1-1; D ambiguous. The V gene's germline CDR1 is MGHDK and CDR2 SYGVNS. V was cut by 6 bases and J by 4 bases, with 12 bases left in between. CDR3 length equals 13 residues. The CDR3 sequence: CASSRGGTTEAFF. CDR3 nucleotide sequence: TGTGCCAGCAGCAGAGGAGGTACCACTGAAGCTTTCTTT.

For this clone: The junction differs from germline at one of its ends, possibly a read error. The genes are TRBV5-1 and TRBJ2-4; 9 nucleotides match TRBD1. The V gene's germline CDR1 is SGHRS and CDR2 YFSETQ. The CDR3 has 15 amino acids. The CDR3 loop reads CASSSLGTGKNIQYF. The CDR3 nucleotides are TGTGCCAGCAGCTCGTTAGGGACAGGGAAAAACATTCAGTACTTC.

The chain uses TRBV5-1 and TRBJ2-1; D perhaps matches TRBD1 (5 bases). The V end lost 6 bases, the J end lost 6 bases, and 16 bases lay between the germline ends. The CDR3 covers 14 residues. Per the germline V gene, CDR1 is SGHRS and CDR2 is YFSETQ. The CDR3 spells CASISGPGANEQFF. DNA for the CDR3: TGCGCCAGCATTTCAGGGCCAGGAGCCAATGAGCAGTTCTTC.

The genes are TRBV7-6 and TRBJ1-2, with 8 bases lining up with TRBD1. The CDR3 sequence is 13 residues long. V dropped 5 bases and J dropped 7; count of bases not matched to a gene: 6. CDR1 and CDR2 from the germline V gene are SGHVS and FNYEAQ. CDR3 loop: CASSTQTGGGYTF. The CDR3 nucleotides are TGTGCCAGCAGCACACAAACAGGGGGTGGCTACACCTTC. Looking up the rest from reference TRBV7-6 and TRBJ1-2 gives the full variable domain: GAGVSQSPRYKVTKRGQDVALRCDPISGHVSLYWYRQALGQGPEFLTYFNYEAQQDKSGLPNDRFSAERPEGSISTLTIQRTEQRDSAMYRCASSTQTGGGYTFGSGTRLTVV.

The rearrangement links TRBV7-2 to TRBJ2-6, with D unclear. V lost 4 bases to trimming and J lost 4 bases, with 8 bases between them. This CDR3 has 14 residues. CDR1 is SGHTA, CDR2 FQGNSA, per germline. The CDR3 region is CASSSGPGANVLTF. CDR3 DNA sequence: TGTGCCAGCAGCTCTGGGCCCGGGGCCAACGTCCTGACTTTC.

The genes are TRBV9 and TRBJ2-7, with TRBD1 identical over 10 bases. This CDR3 is built from 15 residues. V lost 5 bases to trimming and J lost 2 bases; unmatched junction nucleotides: 7. Per the germline V gene, CDR1 is SGDLS and CDR2 is YYNGEE. CDR3 bases: TGTGCCAGCAGTGCCGGCGGGACAGGGGCCTACGAGCAGTACTTC. Amino acid sequence: CASSAGGTGAYEQYF.